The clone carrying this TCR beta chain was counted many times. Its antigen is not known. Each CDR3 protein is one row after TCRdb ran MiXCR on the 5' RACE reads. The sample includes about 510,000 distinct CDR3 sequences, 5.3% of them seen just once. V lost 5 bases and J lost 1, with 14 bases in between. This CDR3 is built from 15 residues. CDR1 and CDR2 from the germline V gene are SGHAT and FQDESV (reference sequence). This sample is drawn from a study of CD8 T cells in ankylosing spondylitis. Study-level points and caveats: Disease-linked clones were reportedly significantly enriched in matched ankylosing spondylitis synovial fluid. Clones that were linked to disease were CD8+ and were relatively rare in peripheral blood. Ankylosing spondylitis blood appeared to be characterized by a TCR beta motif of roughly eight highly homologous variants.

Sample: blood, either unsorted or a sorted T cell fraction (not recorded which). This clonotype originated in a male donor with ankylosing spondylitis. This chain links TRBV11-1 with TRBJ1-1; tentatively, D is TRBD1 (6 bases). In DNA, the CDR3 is TGTGCCAGCAGCCCCGGAAGGGGGAAGAACACTGAAGCTTTCTTT. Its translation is CASSPGRGKNTEAFF.